Below, 7 T cell receptor beta chains from the same sample are listed, as sequenced in a study of cytomegalovirus exposure and HLA in healthy donors. Generated by immunoSEQ multiplex PCR, the TCRdb table keeps only in-frame clones and is missing some. The table lists 120,000 or so clones, about 88% of them singletons. The specimen was PBMCs. The receptors were gathered from a young man in good health and CMV-seropositive.

The genes are TRBV6-6 and TRBJ1-1; TRBD1 agrees at 7 bases. Germline lookup yields CDR1 MNHNY and CDR2 SVGAGI (reference sequence). The CDR3 runs to 14 residues. V dropped 6 bases and J dropped 4; count of bases not matched to a gene: 8. The CDR3 region has the DNA TGTGCCAGCAGAGACGACAGGGAAGTCACTGAAGCTTTCTTT. Protein product: CASRDDREVTEAFF.

This clone showed up just a few times. The V and J genes are TRBV5-6 and TRBJ1-6; 8 nucleotides line up with TRBD1. V lost 4 bases and J lost 8; bases outside the gene matches: 5. Germline CDR1 and CDR2: SGHDT and YYEEEE. The CDR3 runs 14 residues. The CDR3 DNA reads as TGTGCCAGCAGCATAGGACAGGGCCATTCACCCCTCCACTTT. Encoded protein: CASSIGQGHSPLHF.

The chain couples TRBV7-9 to TRBJ2-2; 9 bases align to TRBD1. Germline-derived CDR1 and CDR2 are SEHNR and FQNEAQ (reference sequence). The CDR3 contains 14 residues. The ends lost 5 bases at V and 6 bases at J; junction bases unmatched: 4. In DNA form, the CDR3 reads TGTGCCAGCAGCCAGGACAGGGGTCCCGGGGAGCTGTTTTTT. The encoded protein is CASSQDRGPGELFF.

The rearrangement links TRBV28 to TRBJ1-2, with 10 bases that match TRBD1. This CDR3 comprises 18 residues. V dropped 4 bases and J dropped 2; count of bases not matched to a gene: 13. Germline V gives CDR1 MDHEN, CDR2 SYDVKM. The CDR3 reads CASSSPGQGFDKNYGYTF. DNA for the CDR3: TGTGCCAGCAGTTCGCCGGGACAGGGGTTCGATAAGAACTATGGCTACACCTTC.

This clone occurred a few times. The chain recombines TRBV10-3 with TRBJ2-7; D is possibly TRBD2 (7 bases). Between the trimmed V and J ends, which lost 3 bases and 9 bases, there was a span of 12 bases. This CDR3 contains 12 residues. The germline CDR1 and CDR2 sequences are ENHRY and SYGVKD. CDR3 DNA sequence: TGTGCCATCAGTGAAAACAGGGAGGGGCAGTACTTC. Its translation is CAISENREGQYF.

The chain has TRBV5-1 and TRBJ2-1; TRBD1 agrees at 9 bases. This CDR3 region has 15 residues. CDR1 and CDR2 from the germline V gene are SGHRS and YFSETQ. The J segment lost 7 bases and the V segment lost 4 bases, leaving 9 bases of the junction unmatched. CDR3 loop: CASSHPTGGENEQFF. In DNA form, the CDR3 reads TGCGCCAGCAGCCACCCGACAGGGGGAGAGAATGAGCAGTTCTTC. The variable domain in full, completed from reference TRBV5-1 and TRBJ2-1, reads KAGVTQTPRYLIKTRGQQVTLSCSPISGHRSVSWYQQTPGQGLQFLFEYFSETQRNKGNFPGRFSGRQFSNSRSEMNVSTLELGDSALYLCASSHPTGGENEQFFGPGTRLTVL.

The gene calls are TRBV5-1 and TRBJ2-1, with TRBD1 identical over 9 bases. The trim removed 2 bases at V and 5 bases at J, leaving 8 bases unmatched. There are 16 residues in the CDR3. The germline gives CDR1 SGHRS, CDR2 YFSETQ. This CDR3 reads CASSLLGTGIHNEQFF. CDR3 DNA sequence: TGCGCCAGCAGCTTATTGGGGACAGGGATCCACAATGAGCAGTTCTTC.